These 13 T cell receptor beta chains came from one sample sequenced in a study of cytomegalovirus exposure and HLA in healthy donors. The PCR had 60 Vbeta and 13 Jbeta primers. The repertoire was sequenced with immunoSEQ multiplex PCR; TCRdb's copy has only in-frame clones and lacks some. The sample carries 150,000 to 200,000 clones, about 80% recorded once. The material sequenced was PBMCs. These TCRs come from a woman aged 25 to 39 in good health and CMV-seropositive.

The CDR3 sequence: CASSSLTDRVETF. The CDR3 coding sequence is TGTGCCAGCAGTTCCCTAACCGACAGGGTAGAAACCTTC. V usage is TRBV27 and J usage is TRBJ1-2, with 7 bases that match TRBD1. Trimming at V came to 4 bases and at J to 14 bases, leaving 13 bases not matched to a gene. The V gene's germline CDR1 is MNHEY and CDR2 SMNVEV (reference sequence). CDR3 length equals 13 residues.

This clone was detected once. The chain joins TRBV4-1 to TRBJ2-7; 11 positions agree with TRBD1. J was trimmed by 0 bases and V by 4 bases; bases with no gene match: 8. This CDR3 is 17 amino acids long. Germline V lookup: CDR1 MGHRA, CDR2 YSYEKL. The CDR3 region is CASSLKPGQGDSYEQYF. Here the CDR3 DNA reads TGCGCCAGCAGCCTAAAGCCGGGACAGGGGGACTCCTACGAGCAGTACTTC.

The V call is TRBV6-5, the J call TRBJ1-2; D is undetermined. V was trimmed by 2 bases and J by 11 bases, leaving 18 bases between them. Germline V gives CDR1 MNHEY, CDR2 SVGAGI. This CDR3 comprises 14 residues. The CDR3 region is CASSYGSRSNRYTF. CDR3 nucleotide sequence: TGTGCCAGCAGTTACGGGTCCAGGTCTAATCGGTACACCTTC.

The chain recombines TRBV6-6 with TRBJ2-5, with 7 bases lining up with TRBD1. V trimming: 2 bases; J trimming: 2 bases; junction bases outside the gene matches: 5. Germline CDR1 MNHNY, CDR2 SVGAGI (reference sequence). CDR3 length: 15 amino acids. In DNA form, the CDR3 reads TGTGCCAGCAGTTACCTCGGGACAGCTCAAGAGACCCAGTACTTC. Amino acid sequence: CASSYLGTAQETQYF.

On this clone: Other DNA sequences from this sample encode an identical CDR3 as well. The chain recombines TRBV28 with TRBJ1-1, with 7 bases aligning to TRBD1. The germline gives CDR1 MDHEN, CDR2 SYDVKM. The CDR3 is 16 amino acids. The junction had 9 bases not matched to a gene; V was cut back by 4 bases and J by 1 base. In nucleotides, the CDR3 is TGTGCCAGCAGTTCAACCTCCGGGACAGAGAACACTGAAGCTTTCTTT. Encoded protein: CASSSTSGTENTEAFF.

This chain links TRBV29-1 with TRBJ1-2, with 7 bases identical to TRBD1. Germline assignment: CDR1 SQVTM and CDR2 ANQGSEA. V dropped 6 bases and J dropped 6; count of bases not matched to a gene: 7. The CDR3 is made up of 12 amino acids. The CDR3 reads CSVLRTGDGYTF. Here the CDR3 DNA reads TGCAGCGTCCTTCGGACAGGAGATGGCTACACCTTC.

This chain connects TRBV4-3 to TRBJ1-5, with 9 positions matching TRBD1. The length of the CDR3 is 15 residues. Unmatched junction bases numbered 5, after V lost 4 bases and J lost 4 bases. Germline lookup yields CDR1 LGHNA and CDR2 YSLEER. CDR3 DNA sequence: TGCGCCAGCAGCCCCGGGACAGGGATTAATCAGCCCCAGCATTTT. Translated: CASSPGTGINQPQHF.

The rearrangement uses TRBV7-8 and TRBJ2-7; 7 nucleotides align to TRBD2. The V and J ends lost 4 bases and 4 bases, in that order; junction bases with no gene match: 7. The CDR3 sequence is 14 residues long. In germline, CDR1 is SGHVS, CDR2 FQNEAQ. The CDR3 sequence is CASSSYKGGYEQYF. Here the CDR3 DNA reads TGTGCCAGCAGCTCATACAAGGGAGGGTACGAGCAGTACTTC.

This clone came up once. V is TRBV28 and J is TRBJ2-7, with a tentative D call TRBD1 (6 bases). V gave up 5 bases and J gave up 3 bases, with 8 bases separating them. This CDR3 comprises 12 residues. Germline CDR1 and CDR2: MDHEN and SYDVKM. The CDR3 region is CASSTGYYEQYF. The CDR3 region has the DNA TGTGCCAGCAGTACAGGGTACTACGAGCAGTACTTC.

The CDR3 region is CASSPFSGRIHNEQFF. CDR3 DNA sequence: TGTGCCAGCAGCCCCTTCAGCGGGAGGATCCACAATGAGCAGTTCTTC. The chain couples TRBV6-4 to TRBJ2-1; 9 bases are shared with TRBD2. CDR1 is MRHNA and CDR2 is SNTAGT in the germline V gene. The CDR3 runs 16 residues. V shed 6 bases, J shed 5 bases, and the junction held 11 bases outside the gene matches.

This clone has a handful of counts. CDR3 residues: CASSPSPGTDYEQYF. DNA for the CDR3: TGTGCCAGCAGCCCCTCACCCGGGACAGACTACGAGCAGTACTTC. This chain joins TRBV5-5 and TRBJ2-7; 7 bases map to TRBD1. The CDR3 contains 15 residues. The germline CDR1 and CDR2 sequences are SGHKS and YYEKEE (reference sequence). With 4 bases clipped from V and 3 bases from J, the junction kept 10 bases outside the gene matches.

This clone showed up just a few times. V usage is TRBV19 and J usage is TRBJ2-1; TRBD2 matches 8 bases. With 6 bases clipped from V and 3 bases from J, the junction kept 4 bases outside the gene matches. Germline V gives CDR1 LNHDA, CDR2 SQIVND (reference sequence). CDR3 size: 14 residues. CDR3 in amino acids: CASSGREYYNEQFF. The CDR3, as DNA: TGTGCCAGTAGCGGGAGGGAGTACTACAATGAGCAGTTCTTC.

J is TRBJ2-1 and V is TRBV5-1, with D perhaps matching TRBD2 (5 bases). In germline, CDR1 is SGHRS, CDR2 YFSETQ. The CDR3 spans 14 residues. Trimming cost V 3 bases and J 5 bases, with 12 bases left between them. The CDR3 bases are TGCGCCAGCAGCTGGGCGGGTGGAGACAATGAGCAGTTCTTC. Translating gives CASSWAGGDNEQFF.